Described below is a single T cell receptor (beta chain) sequence and its context. Its antigen is not identified. The data were taken from a study of cytomegalovirus exposure and HLA in healthy donors. Study results and caveats: Later findings reportedly placed an Asian-associated ancestry cluster below the approximately 670-donor mean for N-insertions.

Germline V gene lookup returns CDR1 SGHTA and CDR2 FQGNSA. Trimming removed 2 bases from V and 5 bases from J; junction bases left unmatched: 7. The CDR3 extends over 16 amino acids. Those who donated were healthy bone marrow donors. Use of 60 Vbeta and 13 Jbeta primers characterized the PCR. Assay used: immunoSEQ multiplex PCR; TCRdb lists only in-frame clones, some missing. Of tens of thousands of clones in the sample, 70% to 75% are singletons; the top ten hold 4% to 5%. Sequencing input: PBMCs. This sequence originates from a man aged 55 to 70 in good health and CMV-seronegative. The gene calls are TRBV7-2 and TRBJ2-3; TRBD1 matches at 10 bases. The CDR3 DNA reads TGTGCCAGCAGCTTATTCGGGACAGGGGTTGGAGATACGCAGTATTTT. Its translation is CASSLFGTGVGDTQYF.